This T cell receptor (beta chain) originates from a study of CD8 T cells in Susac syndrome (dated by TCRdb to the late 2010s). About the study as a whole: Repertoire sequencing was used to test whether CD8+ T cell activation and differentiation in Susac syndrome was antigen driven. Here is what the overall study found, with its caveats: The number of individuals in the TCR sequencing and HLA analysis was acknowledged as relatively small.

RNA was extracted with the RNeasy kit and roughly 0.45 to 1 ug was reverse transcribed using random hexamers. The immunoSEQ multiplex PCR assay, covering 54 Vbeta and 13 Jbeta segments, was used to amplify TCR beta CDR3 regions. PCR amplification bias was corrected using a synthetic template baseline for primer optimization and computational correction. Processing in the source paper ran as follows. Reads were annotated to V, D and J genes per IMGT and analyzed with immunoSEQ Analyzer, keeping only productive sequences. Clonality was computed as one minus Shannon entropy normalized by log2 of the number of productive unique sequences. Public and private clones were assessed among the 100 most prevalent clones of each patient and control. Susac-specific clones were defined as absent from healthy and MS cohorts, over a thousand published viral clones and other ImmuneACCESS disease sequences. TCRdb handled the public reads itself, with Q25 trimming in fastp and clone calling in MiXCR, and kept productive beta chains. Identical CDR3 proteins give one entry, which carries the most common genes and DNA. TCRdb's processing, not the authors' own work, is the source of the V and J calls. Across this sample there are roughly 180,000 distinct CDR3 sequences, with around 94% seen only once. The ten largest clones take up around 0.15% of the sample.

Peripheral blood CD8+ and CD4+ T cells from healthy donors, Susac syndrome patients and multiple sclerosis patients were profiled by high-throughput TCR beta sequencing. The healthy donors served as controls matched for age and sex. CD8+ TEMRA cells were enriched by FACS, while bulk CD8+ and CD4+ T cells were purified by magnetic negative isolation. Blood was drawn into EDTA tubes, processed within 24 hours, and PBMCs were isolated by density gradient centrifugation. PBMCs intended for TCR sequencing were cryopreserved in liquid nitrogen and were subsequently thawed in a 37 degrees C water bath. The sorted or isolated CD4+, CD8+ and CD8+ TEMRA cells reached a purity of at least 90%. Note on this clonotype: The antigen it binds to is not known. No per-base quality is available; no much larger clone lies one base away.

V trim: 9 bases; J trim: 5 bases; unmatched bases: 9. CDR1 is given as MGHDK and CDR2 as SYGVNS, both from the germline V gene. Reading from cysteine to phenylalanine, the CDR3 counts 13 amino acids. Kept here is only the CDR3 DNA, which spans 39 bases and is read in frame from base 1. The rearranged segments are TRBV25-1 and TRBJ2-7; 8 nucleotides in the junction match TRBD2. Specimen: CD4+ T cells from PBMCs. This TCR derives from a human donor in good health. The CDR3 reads CASHSGELDEQYF. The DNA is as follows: TGTGCCAGTCATAGCGGGGAGCTTGACGAGCAGTACTTC.